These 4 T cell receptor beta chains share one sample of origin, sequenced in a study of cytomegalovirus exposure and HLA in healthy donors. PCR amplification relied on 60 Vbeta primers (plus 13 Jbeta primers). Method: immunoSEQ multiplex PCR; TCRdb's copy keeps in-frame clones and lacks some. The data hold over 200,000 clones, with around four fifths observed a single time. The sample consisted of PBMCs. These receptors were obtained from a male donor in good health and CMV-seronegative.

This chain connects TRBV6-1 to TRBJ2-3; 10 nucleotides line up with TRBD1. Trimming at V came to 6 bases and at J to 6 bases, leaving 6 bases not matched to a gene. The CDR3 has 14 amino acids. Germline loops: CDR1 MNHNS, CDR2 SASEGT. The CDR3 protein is CASRAGQGTDTQYF. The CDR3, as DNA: TGTGCCAGCAGAGCGGGACAGGGGACCGATACGCAGTATTTT.

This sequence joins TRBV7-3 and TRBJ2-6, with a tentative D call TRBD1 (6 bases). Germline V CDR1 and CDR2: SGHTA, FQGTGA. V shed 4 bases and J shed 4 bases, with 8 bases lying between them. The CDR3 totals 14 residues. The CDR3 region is CASSSGAGANVLTF. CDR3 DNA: TGTGCCAGCAGCTCAGGGGCCGGGGCCAACGTCCTGACTTTC.

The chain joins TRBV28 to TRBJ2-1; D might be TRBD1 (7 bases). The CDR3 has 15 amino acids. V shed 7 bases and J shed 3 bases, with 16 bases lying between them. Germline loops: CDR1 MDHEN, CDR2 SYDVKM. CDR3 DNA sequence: TGTGCCAGCAAGGGCGACAGGGACTTCTACAATGAGCAGTTCTTC. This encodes CASKGDRDFYNEQFF.

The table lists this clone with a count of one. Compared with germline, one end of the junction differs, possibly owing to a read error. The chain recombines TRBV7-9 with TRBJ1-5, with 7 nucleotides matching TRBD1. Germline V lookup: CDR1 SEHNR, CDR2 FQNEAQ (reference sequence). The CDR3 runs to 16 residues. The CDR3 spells CSSSLALGGRGQPQHF. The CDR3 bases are TGTTCCAGCAGCTTAGCCCTAGGGGGCAGGGGTCAGCCCCAGCATTTT. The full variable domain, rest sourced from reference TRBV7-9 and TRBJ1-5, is DTGVSQNPRHKITKRGQNVTFRCDPISEHNRLYWYRQTLGQGPEFLTYFQNEAQLEKSRLLSDRFSAERPKGSFSTLEIQRTEQGDSAMYLCSSSLALGGRGQPQHFGDGTRLSIL.